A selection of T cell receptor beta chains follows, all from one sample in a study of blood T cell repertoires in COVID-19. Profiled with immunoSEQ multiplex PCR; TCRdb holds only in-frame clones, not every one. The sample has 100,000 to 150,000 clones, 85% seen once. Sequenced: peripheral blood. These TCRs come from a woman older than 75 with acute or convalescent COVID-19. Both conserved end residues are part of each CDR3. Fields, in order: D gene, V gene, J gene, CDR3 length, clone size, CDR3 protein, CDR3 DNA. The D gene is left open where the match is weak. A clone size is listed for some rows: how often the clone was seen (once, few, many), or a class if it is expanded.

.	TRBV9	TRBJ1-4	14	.	CASSGRGPGEKLFF	TGTGCCAGCAGCGGACGTGGGCCGGGGGAAAAACTGTTTTTT
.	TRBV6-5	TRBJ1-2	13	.	CASSYFKTFGYTF	TGTGCCAGCAGTTACTTCAAGACATTCGGCTACACCTTC
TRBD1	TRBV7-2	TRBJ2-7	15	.	CASSSSGTGVHEQYF	TGTGCCAGCAGCTCTTCCGGGACAGGGGTCCACGAGCAGTACTTC
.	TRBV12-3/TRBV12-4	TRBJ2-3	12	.	CASSASEITQYF	TGTGCCAGCAGTGCTAGTGAGATTACGCAGTATTTT
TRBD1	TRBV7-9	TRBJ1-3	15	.	CASSSDRASGNTIYF	TGTGCCAGCAGCTCAGACAGGGCGTCGGGAAACACCATATATTTT
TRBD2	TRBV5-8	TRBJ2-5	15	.	CASSSPGLAGKTQYF	TGTGCCAGCAGCTCCCCGGGACTAGCGGGGAAGACCCAGTACTTC
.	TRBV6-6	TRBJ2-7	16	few	CASSTKGQGSSYEQYF	TGTGCCAGCAGCACTAAGGGGCAGGGGAGCTCCTACGAGCAGTACTTC
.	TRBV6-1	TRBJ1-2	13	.	CASSEEAIRGYTF	TGTGCCAGCAGTGAAGAAGCCATTCGGGGCTACACCTTC
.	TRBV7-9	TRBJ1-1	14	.	CASSLPWQSTEAFF	TGTGCCAGCAGCTTACCGTGGCAAAGCACTGAAGCTTTCTTT
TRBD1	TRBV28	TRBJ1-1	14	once	CASSPQGAITEAFF	TGTGCCAGCAGCCCACAGGGGGCGATTACTGAAGCTTTCTTT
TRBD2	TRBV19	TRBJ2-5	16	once	CASSIGAGGPEETQYF	TGTGCCAGTAGTATAGGAGCGGGGGGCCCTGAAGAGACCCAGTACTTC
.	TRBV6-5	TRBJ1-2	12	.	CASGRVRDGYTF	TGTGCCAGCGGTAGGGTCAGGGATGGCTACACCTTC
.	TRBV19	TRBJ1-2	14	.	CASSSAQKNYGYTF	TGTGCCAGTAGTTCCGCCCAGAAAAACTATGGCTACACCTTC
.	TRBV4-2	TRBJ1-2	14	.	CASSQELRSYGYTF	TGTGCCAGCAGCCAAGAATTGCGGTCCTATGGCTACACCTTC
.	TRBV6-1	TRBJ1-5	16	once	CASSDKGGIGNQPQHF	TGTGCCAGCAGTGACAAGGGGGGGATTGGCAATCAGCCCCAGCATTTT
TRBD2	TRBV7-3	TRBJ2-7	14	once	CASSPPGGNHEQYF	TGTGCCAGCAGCCCACCGGGAGGAAACCACGAGCAGTACTTC